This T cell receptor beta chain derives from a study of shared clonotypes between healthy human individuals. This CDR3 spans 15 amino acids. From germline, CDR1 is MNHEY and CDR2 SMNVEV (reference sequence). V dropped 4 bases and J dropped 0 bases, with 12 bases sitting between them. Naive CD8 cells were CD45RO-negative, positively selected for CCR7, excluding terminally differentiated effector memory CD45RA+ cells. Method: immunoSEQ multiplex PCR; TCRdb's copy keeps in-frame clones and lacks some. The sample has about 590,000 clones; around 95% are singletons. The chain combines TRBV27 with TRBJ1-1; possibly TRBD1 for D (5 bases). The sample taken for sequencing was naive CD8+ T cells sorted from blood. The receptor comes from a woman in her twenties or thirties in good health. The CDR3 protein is CASSWGGRMNTEAFF. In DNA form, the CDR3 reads TGTGCCAGCAGTTGGGGCGGCCGAATGAACACTGAAGCTTTCTTT.